Given below is one T cell receptor beta chain in context. The table came from immunoSEQ multiplex PCR; TCRdb's copy has only in-frame clones and leaves some out. The top ten hold roughly 2.8% of the sample, which has 250,000 or so clones, around 93% seen once. These data belong to a study of blood T cell repertoires in COVID-19. The CDR3 consists of 15 residues. The specimen sequenced was PBMCs or T cells enriched from blood (not recorded which). The sequence was collected from a man aged 35 to 55 who had been exposed to COVID-19. The V call is TRBV21-1, the J call TRBJ1-4; the table's D call, TRBD1, has no DNA check behind it. TRBV21-1 is reported as a pseudogene. As DNA, the CDR3 is TGTGCCAGCAGACACAGGGGAGGAGTCGGCGAAAAACTGTTTTTT. Translating it yields CASRHRGGVGEKLFF.